This TCR beta chain was identified in a study of OX40 agonist ivuxolimab in advanced cancers. A note on the overall study: The costimulatory receptor OX40 (CD134) was targeted by ivuxolimab, a fully human IgG2 agonistic monoclonal antibody. Intravenous ivuxolimab was administered to patients every 2 weeks at six dose levels: 0.01, 0.1, 0.3, 1.5, 3 and 10 mg/kg. Of the approximately 50 dose-escalation patients, hepatocellular carcinoma was present in approximately 20, melanoma in around 15, renal cell carcinoma in 9 and head and neck cancer in 9. In the dose-escalation cohort, about four fifths of patients were male, and the mean age was roughly 60 years with a range of about 20 to 80. Patients were allowed to have had prior anti-PD-1, anti-PD-L1 or anti-CTLA-4 therapy, and roughly 40% of the dose-escalation patients had previously received checkpoint inhibitors. Partial responses occurred in three dose-escalation patients, of whom one had hepatocellular carcinoma and two had cutaneous melanoma. Peripheral TCRbeta sequencing aimed to test whether ivuxolimab altered TCR sequence diversity and caused clonal T-cell expansion. The paper covers the monotherapy dose-escalation part of the phase I ivuxolimab trial, which included N = 52 patients.

Points on this clone: This receptor's antigen is unknown. Base qualities are not at hand, and no much larger clone is one base apart.

The trial excluded patients who had a history of autoimmune disease or were on systemic immunosuppression. Peripheral blood for TCR sequencing was collected from all dose cohorts at baseline, on cycle 4 day 1, and on cycle 7 day 1. Samples came from an open-label, multicenter, first-in-human phase I dose-escalation trial of ivuxolimab. Adults with locally advanced or metastatic head and neck squamous cell, hepatocellular, melanoma or renal cell carcinoma were enrolled in the trial. Before TCR sequencing, CD4+ and CD8+ T cells were separately sorted from peripheral blood. Genomic DNA was extracted from sorted cells for sequencing of the TCRbeta CDR3 region. TCRbeta CDR3 regions were sequenced using the immunoSEQ Assay. The source is immuneACCESS, and TCRdb retained only in-frame sequences with V and J called. Part of the clones is not carried over; for the studies checked, unresolved V genes explain less than half of this, and the remainder is unexplained. The sample table shows 8,000 to 10,000 clones, and 89% are seen once. Of the sample, around 13% falls within the top ten clones.

Study-wide findings and limitations: Low levels of normalized T-cell clonal expansion were also seen in some nonresponding patients. Which antigens the clonally expanded peripheral T cells were specific for was not determined. At doses from 0.1 to 3.0 mg/kg, clonal expansion was seen in both CD4+ and CD8+ blood T cells between baseline and week 6. In the 0.1-3.0 mg/kg groups, partial responders were among the patients with the lowest normalized peripheral clonal expansion, particularly in CD8+ T cells. After ivuxolimab, expanded clones were on average more numerous among CD8+ T cells than among CD4+ T cells.

This specimen was CD4+ or CD8+ T cells sorted from blood, taken in a trial of the OX40 agonist ivuxolimab. This clonotype originated in an adult with an advanced solid tumor such as melanoma, head and neck, liver or kidney cancer.

The DNA sequence is as follows: TGCAGTGGGACAGTTCAAGAGACCCAGTACTTC. The resulting protein is CSGTVQETQYF. The sequence links TRBV20-1 to TRBJ2-5; the D gene is possibly TRBD1, with 6 bases matching. The CDR3 sequence holds 11 residues, the cysteine and phenylalanine included. Only CDR3 DNA is held: 33 bases, read in frame from base 1. The trim is 7 bases for V and 2 bases for J, with a gap of 8 bases between the germline ends. The CDR1 and CDR2 encoded by the germline V gene (reference sequence) are DFQATT and SNEGSKA.